Listed here are 25 T cell receptor beta chains from one sample, sequenced in a study of cytomegalovirus exposure and HLA in healthy donors. PCR involved 60 Vbeta and 13 Jbeta primers. Profiled with immunoSEQ multiplex PCR; TCRdb holds only in-frame clones, not every one. The table includes roughly 120,000 clones, around 81% detected once. The sample taken for sequencing was PBMCs. The receptors derive from a middle-aged woman in good health and CMV-seronegative.

J is TRBJ2-1 and V is TRBV5-1; perhaps TRBD2 as D (6 bases). V lost 4 bases and J lost 9, with 20 bases in between. Germline assignment: CDR1 SGHRS and CDR2 YFSETQ. The CDR3 contains 15 residues. CDR3 protein: CASSPWTDLGGEQFF. The CDR3 coding sequence is TGCGCCAGCAGCCCGTGGACGGATTTGGGGGGTGAGCAGTTCTTC.

The chain recombines TRBV7-9 with TRBJ1-4; maybe TRBD1 (5 bases). The ends were cut back, 3 bases at V and 8 bases at J, with 16 bases in the middle. CDR1 SEHNR and CDR2 FQNEAQ come from the germline V gene (reference sequence). The CDR3 has 15 amino acids. DNA of the CDR3: TGTGCCAGCAGCTTGCGCCTACCACGGGGGGAAAAACTGTTTTTT. Translating it yields CASSLRLPRGEKLFF.

This clone was seen a few times. The chain couples TRBV5-1 to TRBJ1-2, with TRBD1 as a possible D gene (5 bases). Germline V gene sequence: CDR1 SGHRS, CDR2 YFSETQ. V was cut by 0 bases and J by 5 bases, with 8 bases left in between. The CDR3 is 13 amino acids. The CDR3 nucleotides read TGCGCCAGCAGCTTGGAACAGGTATATGGCTACACCTTC. Translated, it gives CASSLEQVYGYTF. The full variable domain, completed using reference TRBV5-1 and TRBJ1-2, is KAGVTQTPRYLIKTRGQQVTLSCSPISGHRSVSWYQQTPGQGLQFLFEYFSETQRNKGNFPGRFSGRQFSNSRSEMNVSTLELGDSALYLCASSLEQVYGYTFGSGTRLTVV.

The genes are TRBV7-9 and TRBJ2-3; TRBD1 matches 7 bases. The CDR3 has 16 amino acids. V was pared by 3 bases and J by 5 bases, with 11 bases of the junction left unmatched. CDR1 and CDR2 from the germline V gene are SEHNR and FQNEAQ (reference sequence). The CDR3 loop is CASSFPAVQGKDTQYF. CDR3 nucleotides: TGTGCCAGCAGCTTTCCGGCAGTACAGGGGAAAGATACGCAGTATTTT.

A few counts support this clone. The chain links TRBV6-6 to TRBJ2-2; 7 nucleotides line up with TRBD2. The germline CDR1 and CDR2 sequences are MNHNY and SVGAGI (reference sequence). This CDR3 spans 15 amino acids. J was trimmed by 4 bases and V by 6 bases; bases with no gene match: 8. The CDR3 nucleotides read TGTGCCAGCAGAAATAGCGGGTTCGGCACCGGGGAGCTGTTTTTT. Protein sequence: CASRNSGFGTGELFF.

The genes are TRBV19 and TRBJ2-3; 10 nucleotides line up with TRBD1. The CDR3 runs to 15 residues. The germline V gene has CDR1 LNHDA and CDR2 SQIVND (reference sequence). After removal of 5 bases from V and 5 bases from J, the junction contained 7 bases not matched to a gene. The DNA for the CDR3 is TGTGCCAGTAGTCTGGACAGGGGGAAGGGAGATACGCAGTATTTT. It yields the protein CASSLDRGKGDTQYF.

The chain is built from TRBV29-1 and TRBJ1-1, with a possible D match to TRBD1 (5 bases). This CDR3 contains 12 residues. Germline CDR1 reads SQVTM; CDR2 reads ANQGSEA. With 5 bases removed from V and 6 bases from J, the gap between germline ends came to 13 bases. This chain's CDR3 is CSVLADMAEAFF. In nucleotides, the CDR3 is TGCAGCGTTCTCGCGGACATGGCTGAAGCTTTCTTT. The full variable domain, in which reference TRBV29-1 and TRBJ1-1 provide the parts outside the CDR3, is SAVISQKPSRDICQRGTSLTIQCQVDSQVTMMFWYRQQPGQSLTLIATANQGSEATYESGFVIDKFPISRPNLTFSTLTVSNMSPEDSSIYLCSVLADMAEAFFGQGTRLTVV.

This clone showed up just a few times. The chain couples TRBV2 to TRBJ1-1; no clear D. The CDR3 runs 13 residues. V was pared by 6 bases and J by 0 bases, with 8 bases between. Germline CDR1 and CDR2: SNHLY and FYNNEI. As DNA, the CDR3 is TGTGCCAGCAGGCAGAAACTGAACACTGAAGCTTTCTTT. Translated: CASRQKLNTEAFF.

The V and J genes are TRBV9 and TRBJ2-2, with D tentatively TRBD1 (6 bases). Germline CDR1 SGDLS, CDR2 YYNGEE. V lost 0 bases and J 2 bases, leaving 8 bases between the germline ends. The CDR3 is 15 residues long. In nucleotides, the CDR3 is TGTGCCAGCAGCGTAGAGGGACACAACACCGGGGAGCTGTTTTTT. Translation: CASSVEGHNTGELFF.

The chain combines TRBV5-1 with TRBJ2-2, with TRBD1 matching 7 bases. Germline trimming cut 0 bases from V and 4 bases from J; bases unmatched to any gene: 6. In germline, CDR1 is SGHRS, CDR2 YFSETQ. CDR3 length: 16 amino acids. CDR3 DNA: TGCGCCAGCAGCTTGGTACGACAGGGCGGCACCGGGGAGCTGTTTTTT. Translating gives CASSLVRQGGTGELFF.

This chain connects TRBV5-1 to TRBJ2-5; D is perhaps TRBD2 (5 bases). Gene TRBJ2-7 matches the end of the DNA better, so the J call may be wrong. Germline CDR1 reads SGHRS; CDR2 reads YFSETQ. This CDR3 is 14 amino acids long. The CDR3 reads CASSRTGSSYEQYF. Here the CDR3 DNA reads TGCGCCAGCAGTAGAACTGGGAGCTCCTACGAGCAGTACTTC.

The genes are TRBV28 and TRBJ2-1; D is perhaps TRBD2 (5 bases). V shed 3 bases and J shed 5 bases, with 11 bases lying between them. In germline, CDR1 is MDHEN, CDR2 SYDVKM. This CDR3 is 14 amino acids long. The CDR3 DNA sequence: TGTGCCAGCAGTTTTCCAGCGGAGCACAATGAGCAGTTCTTC. It encodes CASSFPAEHNEQFF.

The chain couples TRBV5-8 to TRBJ2-4, with TRBD1 matching over 8 bases. J lost 5 bases, V lost 4 bases, and 8 bases had no gene match. CDR3 length: 15 amino acids. The germline V gene encodes CDR1 SGHTS and CDR2 YDEGEE. The CDR3 loop is CASSRPGQGQNIQYF. The DNA for the CDR3 is TGTGCCAGCAGCAGACCCGGACAGGGACAAAACATTCAGTACTTC.

The CDR3 DNA reads TGTGCCAGCAGCCAAGCCCTAGCGGGGGGAACCGGGGAGCTGTTTTTT. Its translation: CASSQALAGGTGELFF. This sequence joins TRBV14 and TRBJ2-2, with TRBD2 matching 11 bases. V shed 1 base, J shed 5 bases, and the junction held 3 bases outside the gene matches. Germline CDR1 and CDR2: SGHDN and FVKESK. This CDR3 is built from 16 residues.

The CDR3 sequence is CASSIGQGLGEKLFF. In DNA, the CDR3 is TGCGCCAGCAGCATCGGACAGGGGCTGGGGGAAAAACTGTTTTTT. The chain links TRBV5-1 to TRBJ1-4, with 9 bases aligning to TRBD1. V dropped 4 bases and J dropped 8; count of bases not matched to a gene: 9. CDR3 length: 15 amino acids. Germline V gene lookup returns CDR1 SGHRS and CDR2 YFSETQ.

This clone was observed a single time. V usage is TRBV28 and J usage is TRBJ1-4, with TRBD1 matching over 8 bases. Looked up from germline, CDR1 is MDHEN and CDR2 is SYDVKM. The CDR3 loop spans 14 amino acids. With V trimmed by 5 bases and J by 7 bases, 6 bases remained unmatched. This CDR3 is CASSPGGLFEKLFF. CDR3 nucleotides: TGTGCCAGCAGTCCAGGGGGCTTGTTTGAAAAACTGTTTTTT.

The rearrangement joins TRBV30 to TRBJ2-7; possibly TRBD2 for D (8 bases). Germline CDR1 GTSNPN, CDR2 SVGIG (reference sequence). V was shortened by 3 bases and J by 3 bases, with 27 bases between the two germline ends. The CDR3 length is 18 residues. The CDR3 here is CAWSKSGGTDRRRYEQYF. The CDR3 DNA reads as TGTGCCTGGAGCAAATCGGGGGGGACAGACAGAAGGCGCTACGAGCAGTACTTC.

This clone has more than one count but fewer than ten. V usage is TRBV6-5 and J usage is TRBJ1-1; 8 positions match TRBD1. CDR3 length: 14 amino acids. Losses at the gene ends were 6 bases for V and 5 bases for J; bases not matched to a gene: 8. Germline V gene data show CDR1 as MNHEY and CDR2 as SVGAGI. CDR3 sequence: CASSENRGVTEAFF. The CDR3 DNA reads as TGTGCCAGCAGCGAAAACAGGGGGGTGACTGAAGCTTTCTTT.

In this sample, this clone turned up once. The chain carries TRBV25-1 and TRBJ2-1; 13 bases are shared with TRBD2. This CDR3 is built from 17 residues. After removal of 3 bases from V and 6 bases from J, the junction contained 8 bases not matched to a gene. Germline loops: CDR1 MGHDK, CDR2 SYGVNS. CDR3 sequence: CASSDLLAGGRRNEQFF. In DNA form, the CDR3 reads TGTGCCAGCAGTGACTTACTAGCGGGAGGGCGTCGCAATGAGCAGTTCTTC.

The chain links TRBV29-1 to TRBJ2-1, with 11 bases matching TRBD2. CDR3 size: 15 residues. Trimming cost V 4 bases and J 7 bases; bases outside gene matches: 9. Per germline, CDR1 SQVTM and CDR2 ANQGSEA. Here the CDR3 DNA reads TGCAGCGTTGCGAATCTAGCGGGAGGCAGGAATGAGCAGTTCTTC. This gives the protein CSVANLAGGRNEQFF.

This chain uses TRBV5-1 with TRBJ1-2; the D gene is possibly TRBD1 (5 bases). CDR1 is SGHRS and CDR2 is YFSETQ in the germline V gene. V was clipped by 1 base and J by 8 bases, with 18 bases between them. The CDR3 is 15 amino acids. CDR3 nucleotide sequence: TGCGCCAGCAGCTTGACCGTGCTGGGGCAGAAAGGCTACACCTTC. Translation gives CASSLTVLGQKGYTF. The whole variable domain, remainder taken from reference TRBV5-1 and TRBJ1-2, is KAGVTQTPRYLIKTRGQQVTLSCSPISGHRSVSWYQQTPGQGLQFLFEYFSETQRNKGNFPGRFSGRQFSNSRSEMNVSTLELGDSALYLCASSLTVLGQKGYTFGSGTRLTVV.

Regarding this clone: The sample contains more than one DNA sequence encoding this CDR3. The CDR3 protein is CASSSPSGGLQETQYF. CDR3 in DNA: TGTGCCAGCAGCTCACCTAGCGGGGGGCTACAGGAGACCCAGTACTTC. The V call is TRBV13, the J call TRBJ2-5, with 11 bases matching TRBD2. This CDR3 has 16 residues. V lost 4 bases, J lost 5 bases, and 9 bases stayed unmatched. The germline V gene encodes CDR1 PRHDT and CDR2 FYEKMQ (reference sequence).

On this clone: Different DNA sequences within this sample yield the same CDR3. The chain is built from TRBV5-4 and TRBJ1-1; tentatively, D is TRBD1 (5 bases). V was cut by 0 bases and J by 0 bases, with 6 bases left in between. In germline, CDR1 is SGHNT, CDR2 YYREEE (reference sequence). This CDR3 has 14 amino acids. CDR3 DNA sequence: TGTGCCAGCAGCTTGGGACAGATGAACACTGAAGCTTTCTTT. Its protein is CASSLGQMNTEAFF.

In DNA, the CDR3 is TGTGCCAGCAGCTCCGGACAGGGAGGGGAAGCTTTCTTT. It specifies CASSSGQGGEAFF. The chain carries TRBV7-9 and TRBJ1-1; the match to TRBD1 covers 8 bases. V shed 4 bases, J shed 8 bases, and the junction held 6 bases outside the gene matches. The CDR3 has 13 residues. CDR1 is SEHNR and CDR2 is FQNEAQ in the germline V gene (reference sequence).

This clone was observed a handful of times. This chain links TRBV7-8 with TRBJ1-3; D gene uncertain. Trimming shortened V by 5 bases and J by 6 bases, and 11 bases separated the two germline ends. Germline values: CDR1 SGHVS, CDR2 FQNEAQ. The CDR3 extends over 13 amino acids. CDR3 residues: CASSTRLVNTIYF. The DNA for the CDR3 is TGTGCCAGCAGCACGAGACTTGTAAACACCATATATTTT. The variable domain in full, with the rest retrieved from reference TRBV7-8 and TRBJ1-3, is GAGVSQSPRYKVAKRGQDVALRCDPISGHVSLFWYQQALGQGPEFLTYFQNEAQLDKSGLPSDRFFAERPEGSVSTLKIQRTQQEDSAVYLCASSTRLVNTIYFGEGSWLTVV.